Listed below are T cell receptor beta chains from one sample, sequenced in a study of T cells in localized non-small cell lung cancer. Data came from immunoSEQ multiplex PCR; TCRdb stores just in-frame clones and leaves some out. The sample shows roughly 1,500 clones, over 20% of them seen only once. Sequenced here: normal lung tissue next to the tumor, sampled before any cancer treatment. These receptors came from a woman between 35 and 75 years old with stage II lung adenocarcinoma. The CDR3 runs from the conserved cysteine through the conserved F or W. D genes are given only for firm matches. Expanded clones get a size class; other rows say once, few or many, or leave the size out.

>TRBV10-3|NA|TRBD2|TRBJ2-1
TGTGCCATCAGTGAGGGACTAGCCGTCGAGCAGTTCTTC
CAISEGLAVEQFF
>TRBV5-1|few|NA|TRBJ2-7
TGCGCCAGCAGCCAAGATGCTTGGGGGTTCGAGCAGTACTTC
CASSQDAWGFEQYF
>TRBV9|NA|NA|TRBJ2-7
TGTGCCAGCAATCCGGGGGTGGGCGAGCAGTACTTC
CASNPGVGEQYF
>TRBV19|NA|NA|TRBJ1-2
TGTGCCAGCTCTACAGGGTTTAACTATGGCTACACCTTC
CASSTGFNYGYTF
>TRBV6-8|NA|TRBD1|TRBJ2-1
TGTGCCAGCAGTTATATTAGGGACAGGGGGTACAATGAGCAGTTCTTC
CASSYIRDRGYNEQFF
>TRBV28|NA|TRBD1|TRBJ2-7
TGTGCCAGCAGTCCATCGGGACAGGGGTTCCCCGGGACTAGAAACGAGCAGTACTTC
CASSPSGQGFPGTRNEQYF
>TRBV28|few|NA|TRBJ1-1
TGTGCCAGCAGCCAGAGGAGAACTGAAGCTTTCTTT
CASSQRRTEAFF
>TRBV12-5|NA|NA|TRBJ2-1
TGTGCTAGTGGTTTGGATCGCTATGAGCAGTTCTTC
CASGLDRYEQFF
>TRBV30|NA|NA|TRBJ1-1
TGTGCCTGGGCCTCCATGAACACTGAAGCTTTCTTT
CAWASMNTEAFF
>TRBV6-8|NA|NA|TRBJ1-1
TGTGCCAGCAGAGAGGTAGGAACTGAAGCTTTCTTT
CASREVGTEAFF
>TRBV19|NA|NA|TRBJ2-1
TGTGCCAGTAGTATAGGGAGGGGATACAATGAGCAGTTCTTC
CASSIGRGYNEQFF
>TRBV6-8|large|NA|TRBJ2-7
TGTGCCAGCAGTTACTCGGCCAGCCCCTACGAGCAGTACTTC
CASSYSASPYEQYF
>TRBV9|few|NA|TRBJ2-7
TGTGCCAGCACCCCCGGGACAAGCTACGAGCAGTACTTC
CASTPGTSYEQYF
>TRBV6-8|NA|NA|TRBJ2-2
TGTGCCAGCAGTTTTCTCCGGATCGTAAATTCCGGGGAGCTGTTTTTT
CASSFLRIVNSGELFF
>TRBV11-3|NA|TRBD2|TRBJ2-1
TGTGCCAGCAGCTTAGGGACTAGCGGGGGCTACAATGAGCAGTTCTTC
CASSLGTSGGYNEQFF
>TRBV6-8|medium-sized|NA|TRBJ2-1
TGTGCCAGCAGTACGGGAGAAGGGGCCAATGAGCAGTTCTTC
CASSTGEGANEQFF
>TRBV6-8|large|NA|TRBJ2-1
TGTGCCAGCAGCCTCGTCTACGATCCGTCCTACAATGAGCAGTTCTTC
CASSLVYDPSYNEQFF
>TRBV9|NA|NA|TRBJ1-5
TGTGCCAGCAGTCCTGGGGGTACGGGCAATCAGCCCCAGCATTTT
CASSPGGTGNQPQHF
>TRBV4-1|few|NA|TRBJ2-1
TGCGCCAGCAGCCAAGAGGGGAGGAACTCCTACAATGAGCAGTTCTTC
CASSQEGRNSYNEQFF
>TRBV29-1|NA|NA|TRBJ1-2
TGCAGCGTTGTACAGGCGGGTAGTTATGGCTACACCTTC
CSVVQAGSYGYTF
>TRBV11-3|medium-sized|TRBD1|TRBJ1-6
TGTGCCAGCAGCTTGGATCAGGGGACAGGGGCATCACCCCTCCACTTT
CASSLDQGTGASPLHF
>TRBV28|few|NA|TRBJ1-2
TGTGCCAGCAGTCCGAGTGCGATATATGGCTACACCTTC
CASSPSAIYGYTF
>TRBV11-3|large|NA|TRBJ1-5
TGTGCCAGCAGCCCGTACAGGGAGATGACAAGCAATCAGCCCCAGCATTTT
CASSPYREMTSNQPQHF
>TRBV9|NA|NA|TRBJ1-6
TGTGCCAGCAGCCCCCAAACGTCCGGTAATAATTCACCCCTCCACTTT
CASSPQTSGNNSPLHF
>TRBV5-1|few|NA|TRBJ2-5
TGCGCCAGCAGCCCCCATCTGACGGGGCAAGAGACCCAGTACTTC
CASSPHLTGQETQYF
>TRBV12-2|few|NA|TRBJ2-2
TGTGCCGCGGGGGGCCTAGGAATGAACACCGGGGAGCTGTTTTTT
CAAGGLGMNTGELFF
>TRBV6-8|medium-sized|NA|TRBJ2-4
TGTGCCAGCAGTCCGACAGTGACCAAAAACATTCAGTACTTC
CASSPTVTKNIQYF
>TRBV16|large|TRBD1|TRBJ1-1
TGTGCCAGCATCCGGGACAGGGGTGCTGAAGCTTTCTTT
CASIRDRGAEAFF
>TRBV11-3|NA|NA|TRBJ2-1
TGTGCCAGCAGCTTTACTAGTCCCTTGAGGAATGAGCAGTTCTTC
CASSFTSPLRNEQFF
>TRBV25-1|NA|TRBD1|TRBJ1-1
TGTGCCAGCACCCCCGACAGGGTCAACACTGAAGCTTTCTTT
CASTPDRVNTEAFF
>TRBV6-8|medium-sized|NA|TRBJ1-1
TGTGCCAGCCTCAGGGTTCTCACTGAAGCTTTCTTT
CASLRVLTEAFF
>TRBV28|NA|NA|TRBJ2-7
TGTGCCAGCAGTTTGTTGTGGGGGGTTCAGACAGGGAGGAACGAGCAGTACTTC
CASSLLWGVQTGRNEQYF
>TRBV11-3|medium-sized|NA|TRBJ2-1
TGTGCCAGCAGCTTGGGGCTAGATACCACTAGCTCCTACAATGAGCAGTTCTTC
CASSLGLDTTSSYNEQFF